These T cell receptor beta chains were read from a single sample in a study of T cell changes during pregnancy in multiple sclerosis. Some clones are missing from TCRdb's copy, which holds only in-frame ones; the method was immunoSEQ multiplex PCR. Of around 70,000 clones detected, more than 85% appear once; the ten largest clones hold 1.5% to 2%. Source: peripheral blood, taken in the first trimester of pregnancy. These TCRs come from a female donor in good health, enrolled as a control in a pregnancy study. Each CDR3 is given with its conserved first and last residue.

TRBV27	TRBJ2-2	CASSPGAGQGYTGELFF
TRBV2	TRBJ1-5	CASSQGQNNQPQHF
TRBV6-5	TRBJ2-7	CASSYSIGTGTHEQYF
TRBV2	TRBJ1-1	CASSTRTADTEAFF
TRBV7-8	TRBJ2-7	CASSLVEYSGREEEQYF
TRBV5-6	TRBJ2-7	CASRLTGEVTYEQYF
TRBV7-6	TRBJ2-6	CASSSDRSNVLTF
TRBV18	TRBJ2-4	CASSPGDRVNIQYF
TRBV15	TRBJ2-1	CATSRESGGRRNEQFF
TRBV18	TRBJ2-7	CASSRPGLAGYEQYF